This is a list of T cell receptor beta chains from one sample in a study of naive and memory T cell subsets. From the 5' RACE reads, TCRdb called clonotypes with MiXCR, one entry per CDR3 protein. The table records 25,000 to 35,000 distinct CDR3 sequences, around 15% of them present only once. The origin of the receptors is a female donor in good health. The CDR3 runs from the conserved cysteine through the conserved F or W. D genes are given only for firm matches. Size is stated for part of the rows, as once, few or many counts, or as a class when the clone is expanded.

CDR3aa: CSVDRGAEDTQYF
CDR3nt: TGCAGCGTTGATCGGGGGGCTGAAGATACGCAGTATTTT
v_gene: TRBV29-1
j_gene: TRBJ2-3
d_gene: NA
abundance: medium-sized

CDR3aa: CASIHSGESYNSPLHF
CDR3nt: TGTGCCAGCATCCACTCAGGGGAGTCCTATAATTCACCCCTCCACTTT
v_gene: TRBV6-4
j_gene: TRBJ1-6
d_gene: NA
abundance: many

CDR3aa: CSGARGSETQYF
CDR3nt: TGCAGCGGGGCTCGTGGGTCTGAGACCCAGTACTTC
v_gene: TRBV29-1
j_gene: TRBJ2-5
d_gene: NA
abundance: many

CDR3aa: CASSYFFMGPVAGELFF
CDR3nt: TGTGCCAGCAGTTACTTTTTTATGGGACCCGTAGCCGGGGAGCTGTTTTTT
v_gene: TRBV6-5
j_gene: TRBJ2-2
d_gene: NA
abundance: NA

CDR3aa: CASSFGGRPPDEQYF
CDR3nt: TGTGCCAGCAGCTTCGGCGGCCGCCCGCCCGACGAGCAGTACTTC
v_gene: TRBV6-6
j_gene: TRBJ2-7
d_gene: NA
abundance: NA

CDR3aa: CASSLTGHGNYGYTF
CDR3nt: TGCGCCAGCAGCTTGACGGGACACGGGAACTATGGCTACACCTTC
v_gene: TRBV5-1
j_gene: TRBJ1-2
d_gene: NA
abundance: few

CDR3aa: CSASQALGSDEQFF
CDR3nt: TGCAGTGCTAGCCAAGCACTAGGCAGTGATGAGCAGTTCTTC
v_gene: TRBV20-1
j_gene: TRBJ2-1
d_gene: NA
abundance: many

CDR3aa: CASSESYLMTGGTDTQYF
CDR3nt: TGCGCCAGCAGTGAGTCGTATTTGATGACGGGTGGCACAGATACGCAGTATTTT
v_gene: TRBV10-2
j_gene: TRBJ2-3
d_gene: NA
abundance: many

CDR3aa: CASSPREAGQPYGYTF
CDR3nt: TGTGCCAGCTCACCACGGGAGGCAGGGCAGCCTTATGGCTACACCTTC
v_gene: TRBV18
j_gene: TRBJ1-2
d_gene: NA
abundance: few

CDR3aa: CSARASLGPTDTQYF
CDR3nt: TGCAGTGCTAGAGCCTCACTAGGACCCACAGATACGCAGTATTTT
v_gene: TRBV20-1
j_gene: TRBJ2-3
d_gene: NA
abundance: few

CDR3aa: CASSVSGGARTDTQYF
CDR3nt: TGTGCCAGCAGTGTTAGCGGGGGGGCAAGAACAGATACGCAGTATTTT
v_gene: TRBV6-1
j_gene: TRBJ2-3
d_gene: TRBD2
abundance: few

CDR3aa: CASSLTGKAYNEQFF
CDR3nt: TGTGCCAGCAGTCTAACAGGGAAGGCCTACAATGAGCAGTTCTTC
v_gene: TRBV12-3/TRBV12-4
j_gene: TRBJ2-1
d_gene: NA
abundance: few

CDR3aa: CASAPTGIWQPQHF
CDR3nt: TGTGCCAGCGCCCCCACAGGGATCTGGCAGCCCCAGCATTTT
v_gene: TRBV12-3/TRBV12-4
j_gene: TRBJ1-5
d_gene: NA
abundance: few

CDR3aa: CSAVGGPYEQYF
CDR3nt: TGCAGCGCGGTCGGGGGCCCCTACGAGCAGTACTTC
v_gene: TRBV29-1
j_gene: TRBJ2-7
d_gene: NA
abundance: NA

CDR3aa: CAISSVAGGAYNEQFF
CDR3nt: TGTGCCATCAGTAGTGTAGCGGGGGGGGCCTACAATGAGCAGTTCTTC
v_gene: TRBV10-3
j_gene: TRBJ2-1
d_gene: TRBD2
abundance: many

CDR3aa: CASSYSDRPEAFF
CDR3nt: TGTGCCAGCAGTTACTCGGACAGGCCTGAAGCTTTCTTT
v_gene: TRBV6-6
j_gene: TRBJ1-1
d_gene: TRBD1
abundance: NA

CDR3aa: CASSQYGRADEAFF
CDR3nt: TGTGCCAGCAGCCAATATGGGAGGGCAGATGAAGCTTTCTTT
v_gene: TRBV5-5
j_gene: TRBJ1-1
d_gene: NA
abundance: many

CDR3aa: CASRGTGLELFF
CDR3nt: TGTGCCAGCAGGGGGACAGGGCTCGAACTGTTTTTT
v_gene: TRBV7-8
j_gene: TRBJ1-4
d_gene: TRBD1
abundance: NA

CDR3aa: CASTSSGGYNEQFF
CDR3nt: TGTGCCAGCACGTCTAGCGGGGGCTACAATGAGCAGTTCTTC
v_gene: TRBV6-2/TRBV6-3
j_gene: TRBJ2-1
d_gene: TRBD2
abundance: few

CDR3aa: CASSSLYEQYF
CDR3nt: TGTGCCAGCAGCTCCCTCTACGAGCAGTACTTC
v_gene: TRBV11-2
j_gene: TRBJ2-7
d_gene: NA
abundance: NA

CDR3aa: CSARKGTRAYEQYF
CDR3nt: TGCAGTGCTAGGAAGGGGACTAGAGCCTACGAGCAGTACTTC
v_gene: TRBV20-1
j_gene: TRBJ2-7
d_gene: TRBD2
abundance: NA

CDR3aa: CASRVPPGHPSYEQYF
CDR3nt: TGTGCCAGCAGAGTCCCTCCGGGACACCCTTCCTACGAGCAGTACTTC
v_gene: TRBV6-1
j_gene: TRBJ2-7
d_gene: NA
abundance: NA

CDR3aa: CASSKTGVGNEQFF
CDR3nt: TGTGCCAGCAGCAAGACGGGGGTGGGCAATGAGCAGTTCTTC
v_gene: TRBV6-6
j_gene: TRBJ2-1
d_gene: NA
abundance: NA

CDR3aa: CSVAKPSYEQYF
CDR3nt: TGCAGCGTTGCTAAGCCCTCCTACGAGCAGTACTTC
v_gene: TRBV29-1
j_gene: TRBJ2-7
d_gene: NA
abundance: many

CDR3aa: CASSSLQGSGRASALETQYF
CDR3nt: TGTGCCAGCAGCTCATTACAGGGGAGTGGGCGAGCTTCGGCGCTGGAGACCCAGTACTTC
v_gene: TRBV7-2
j_gene: TRBJ2-5
d_gene: TRBD1
abundance: NA

CDR3aa: CASSLEVSNTEAFF
CDR3nt: TGTGCCAGCAGCTTGGAGGTTTCGAACACTGAAGCTTTCTTT
v_gene: TRBV7-9
j_gene: TRBJ1-1
d_gene: NA
abundance: NA

CDR3aa: CASSPGTANEQYF
CDR3nt: TGTGCCAGCTCACCCGGGACCGCTAACGAGCAGTACTTC
v_gene: TRBV18
j_gene: TRBJ2-7
d_gene: NA
abundance: many

CDR3aa: CASGLPAGGTQETQYF
CDR3nt: TGTGCTAGTGGTTTGCCAGCTGGAGGTACACAAGAGACCCAGTACTTC
v_gene: TRBV12-5
j_gene: TRBJ2-5
d_gene: NA
abundance: many

CDR3aa: CSARDPASGINEQFF
CDR3nt: TGCAGTGCTAGAGATCCGGCTAGCGGCATCAATGAGCAGTTCTTC
v_gene: TRBV20-1
j_gene: TRBJ2-1
d_gene: TRBD2
abundance: few

CDR3aa: CASSRIGGAYYGYTF
CDR3nt: TGTGCCAGCAGTCGTATCGGAGGGGCCTACTATGGCTACACCTTC
v_gene: TRBV28
j_gene: TRBJ1-2
d_gene: NA
abundance: NA

CDR3aa: CASNPGQGHTDTQYF
CDR3nt: TGTGCCAGCAATCCGGGACAGGGCCACACAGATACGCAGTATTTT
v_gene: TRBV7-8
j_gene: TRBJ2-3
d_gene: TRBD1
abundance: many

CDR3aa: CSVFRPGSRNHPQHF
CDR3nt: TGCAGCGTTTTCCGTCCCGGCAGTAGGAATCATCCCCAGCATTTT
v_gene: TRBV29-1
j_gene: TRBJ1-5
d_gene: NA
abundance: NA

CDR3aa: CASSFSFGSGGYTF
CDR3nt: TGTGCCAGCAGCTTTTCCTTCGGCTCGGGGGGCTACACCTTC
v_gene: TRBV5-5
j_gene: TRBJ1-2
d_gene: NA
abundance: few

CDR3aa: CASSPTGSRQETQYF
CDR3nt: TGTGCCAGCAGCCCGACAGGATCCCGACAAGAGACCCAGTACTTC
v_gene: TRBV7-9
j_gene: TRBJ2-5
d_gene: NA
abundance: many

CDR3aa: CSARHGLAGDNEQFF
CDR3nt: TGCAGCGCCCGTCACGGGCTAGCGGGAGACAATGAGCAGTTCTTC
v_gene: TRBV29-1
j_gene: TRBJ2-1
d_gene: TRBD2
abundance: NA

CDR3aa: CSVGTGREKLFF
CDR3nt: TGCAGCGTTGGGACAGGGAGGGAAAAACTGTTTTTT
v_gene: TRBV29-1
j_gene: TRBJ1-4
d_gene: TRBD1
abundance: many

CDR3aa: CASGPGNGNTEAFF
CDR3nt: TGTGCTAGTGGCCCGGGAAACGGGAACACTGAAGCTTTCTTT
v_gene: TRBV12-5
j_gene: TRBJ1-1
d_gene: NA
abundance: few

CDR3aa: CASSLALAGLAINYEQYF
CDR3nt: TGTGCCAGCAGTTTAGCGCTTGCGGGACTAGCGATCAACTACGAGCAGTACTTC
v_gene: TRBV12-3/TRBV12-4
j_gene: TRBJ2-7
d_gene: TRBD2
abundance: medium-sized

CDR3aa: CASSGDGVAYEQYF
CDR3nt: TGTGCCAGCAGCGGGGACGGGGTAGCCTACGAGCAGTACTTC
v_gene: TRBV9
j_gene: TRBJ2-7
d_gene: NA
abundance: few

CDR3aa: CASSPNRQGGTYEQYF
CDR3nt: TGTGCCAGCAGTCCAAACCGACAGGGAGGGACCTACGAGCAGTACTTC
v_gene: TRBV6-6
j_gene: TRBJ2-7
d_gene: NA
abundance: NA

CDR3aa: CASSTGGDTEAFF
CDR3nt: TGTGCCAGCAGTACAGGAGGGGACACTGAAGCTTTCTTT
v_gene: TRBV12-3/TRBV12-4
j_gene: TRBJ1-1
d_gene: NA
abundance: NA

CDR3aa: CASSRPGLGGGSYEQYF
CDR3nt: TGTGCCAGCAGCCGCCCCGGACTGGGAGGGGGCTCCTACGAGCAGTACTTC
v_gene: TRBV6-2/TRBV6-3
j_gene: TRBJ2-7
d_gene: NA
abundance: NA

CDR3aa: CSVAVGALVYEQYF
CDR3nt: TGCAGCGTAGCTGTCGGGGCCCTAGTCTACGAGCAGTACTTC
v_gene: TRBV29-1
j_gene: TRBJ2-7
d_gene: NA
abundance: NA